The 16 T cell receptor beta chains below all came from one sample that was sequenced in a study of blood T cell repertoires in COVID-19. TCRdb's table, derived via immunoSEQ multiplex PCR, lists solely in-frame clones and lacks some. This sample has tens of thousands of clones, with 83% found just once. The sample taken for sequencing was peripheral blood. These receptors were collected from a woman aged 60-75 years with acute or convalescent COVID-19.

V is TRBV19 and J is TRBJ1-3, with 7 bases lining up with TRBD1. Per the germline V gene, CDR1 is LNHDA and CDR2 is SQIVND (reference sequence). V lost 4 bases, J lost 2 bases, and 5 bases stayed unmatched. The CDR3 covers 15 residues. CDR3 in DNA: TGTGCCAGTAGTACGATACAGGGGACTGGAAACACCATATATTTT. It translates to CASSTIQGTGNTIYF.

This clone has only a few counts. The V gene is TRBV19, the J gene TRBJ2-7, with unresolved D. V lost 6 bases to trimming and J lost 1 base, with 10 bases between them. Germline values: CDR1 LNHDA, CDR2 SQIVND (reference sequence). The CDR3 is made up of 13 amino acids. CDR3 sequence: CASSRPESYEQYF. The CDR3 coding sequence is TGTGCCAGTAGCCGCCCCGAGTCCTACGAGCAGTACTTC.

The rearrangement uses TRBV18 and TRBJ2-3; D unclear. V was cut by 6 bases and J by 11 bases, with 21 bases left in between. This CDR3 contains 14 residues. Germline-derived CDR1 and CDR2 are KGHSH and LQKENI. The CDR3: CASSYNPQVYRQYF. The CDR3 nucleotides read TGTGCCAGCTCGTACAACCCCCAGGTGTATAGGCAGTATTTT. The variable domain in full, completed from reference TRBV18 and TRBJ2-3, reads NAGVMQNPRHLVRRRGQEARLRCSPMKGHSHVYWYRQLPEEGLKFMVYLQKENIIDESGMPKERFSAEFPKEGPSILRIQQVVRGDSAAYFCASSYNPQVYRQYFGPGTRLTVL.

V and J are TRBV7-3 and TRBJ2-7, with D hard to call. CDR3 size: 13 residues. Germline-derived CDR1 and CDR2 are SGHTA and FQGTGA. Trimming removed 0 bases at V and 5 bases at J, with 8 bases between. The CDR3 protein is CASSLTLSDEQYF. The CDR3 nucleotides read TGTGCCAGCAGCTTAACGTTGAGTGACGAGCAGTACTTC.

The chain combines TRBV6-1 with TRBJ2-7; maybe TRBD2 (5 bases). The length of the CDR3 is 14 residues. V shed 2 bases and J shed 6 bases, with 14 bases lying between them. Germline V CDR1 and CDR2: MNHNS, SASEGT. CDR3: CASSEFGESGEQYF. The CDR3 nucleotides are TGTGCCAGCAGTGAATTCGGGGAGTCGGGCGAGCAGTACTTC.

This clone was counted a few times. The V call is TRBV5-1, the J call TRBJ1-6, with 8 bases fitting TRBD1. Germline CDR1 SGHRS, CDR2 YFSETQ. The CDR3 is 17 amino acids. Trimming cost V 0 bases and J 2 bases; bases outside gene matches: 4. The CDR3 loop reads CASSLGQGSPYNSPLHF. Written as DNA, the CDR3 is TGCGCCAGCAGCTTGGGACAGGGGTCCCCCTATAATTCACCCCTCCACTTT.

The V gene is TRBV18, the J gene TRBJ1-1, with D maybe TRBD1 (5 bases). Germline V CDR1 and CDR2: KGHSH, LQKENI. Deletions cut 6 bases from V and 3 bases from J, with 14 bases between. The CDR3 has 14 residues. CDR3 DNA: TGTGCCAGCTCGCAGACCCGGGGGGACACTGAAGCTTTCTTT. This codes for CASSQTRGDTEAFF.

The chain employs TRBV18 and TRBJ2-7; D remains unclear. The CDR3 extends over 13 amino acids. CDR1 and CDR2 from the germline V gene are KGHSH and LQKENI. Trimming took 6 bases from V and 3 from J, leaving 12 bases between them. The CDR3 DNA follows: TGTGCCAGCTCGCCGCCAGACATCTACGAGCAGTACTTC. It is translated as CASSPPDIYEQYF.

This chain links TRBV12-5 with TRBJ1-3; 7 nucleotides line up with TRBD1. There are 16 residues in the CDR3. Germline CDR1 LGHNT, CDR2 FRNRAP. V was clipped by 5 bases and J by 0 bases; unmatched bases: 7. The CDR3 coding sequence is TGTGCTAGTGGTCAAGGGGGCCAGAGCTCTGGAAACACCATATATTTT. Translated: CASGQGGQSSGNTIYF.

The rearrangement uses TRBV29-1 and TRBJ2-4; 8 nucleotides align to TRBD2. Trimming removed 0 bases from V and 9 bases from J; junction bases left unmatched: 7. Germline loops: CDR1 SQVTM, CDR2 ANQGSEA. The CDR3 is 14 residues long. The chain's CDR3 is CSVEDSSGRFIQYF. The CDR3 DNA sequence: TGCAGCGTTGAAGATTCAAGCGGGAGATTCATTCAGTACTTC.

The gene calls are TRBV11-2 and TRBJ1-2; D gene uncertain. The germline V and J ends were trimmed by 3 bases and 4 bases, with 21 bases remaining between them. The CDR3 contains 17 residues. Germline V gives CDR1 SGHAT, CDR2 FQNNGV. CDR3 protein: CASSLPIGGLRGYGYTF. CDR3 sequence (DNA): TGTGCCAGCAGCTTGCCCATAGGAGGGTTGCGGGGCTATGGCTACACCTTC.

The J gene is TRBJ2-5, the V gene TRBV19, with 10 bases aligning to TRBD1. V shed 7 bases, J shed 4 bases, and the junction held 9 bases outside the gene matches. This CDR3 has 15 amino acids. Germline lookup yields CDR1 LNHDA and CDR2 SQIVND (reference sequence). CDR3 DNA: TGTGCCAGTACCGATGGACAGGGGGACGGAGAGACCCAGTACTTC. Translation gives CASTDGQGDGETQYF.

This chain connects TRBV14 to TRBJ1-2; 9 bases match TRBD1. Germline lookup yields CDR1 SGHDN and CDR2 FVKESK. Germline trimming cut 4 bases from V and 4 bases from J; bases unmatched to any gene: 7. This CDR3 is built from 15 residues. CDR3 in amino acids: CASSPGTTGGYGYTF. CDR3 bases: TGTGCCAGCAGCCCGGGCACGACAGGGGGCTATGGCTACACCTTC.

The chain joins TRBV18 to TRBJ1-2; weak D call: TRBD1 (5 bases). Trimming removed 2 bases at V and 7 bases at J, with 11 bases between. The CDR3 is made up of 13 amino acids. Germline assignment: CDR1 KGHSH and CDR2 LQKENI. CDR3 region: CASSPGTGSGYTF. The CDR3 DNA sequence: TGTGCCAGCTCACCAGGGACTGGTAGTGGCTACACCTTC.

The chain links TRBV24-1 to TRBJ2-7; D is possibly TRBD2 (6 bases). Germline CDR1 is KGHDR and CDR2 is SFDVKD. Trimming shortened V by 4 bases and J by 2 bases, and 8 bases separated the two germline ends. This CDR3 region has 13 residues. This CDR3 is CATSETGAYEQYF. As DNA, the CDR3 is TGTGCCACCAGTGAAACGGGGGCCTACGAGCAGTACTTC.

The chain joins TRBV18 to TRBJ2-5; D is perhaps TRBD2 (6 bases). This CDR3 is built from 13 residues. Trimming shortened V by 4 bases and J by 2 bases, and 8 bases separated the two germline ends. CDR1 KGHSH and CDR2 LQKENI come from the germline V gene. The CDR3 reads CASSLTRQETQYF. CDR3 DNA sequence: TGTGCCAGCTCACTGACTAGACAAGAGACCCAGTACTTC.